This T cell receptor (beta chain) originates from a study of blood T cell repertoires in COVID-19. Study background: The study drew acute and convalescent COVID-19 samples from the United States, Italy and Spain. From T cells, B-cell-depleted T cells, or PBMCs came the material, which was cDNA or gDNA.

Original analysis: For nucleated cells, counts were estimated from reference gene primer amplification. TCRdb's copy holds only in-frame clones and misses some; the assay was immunoSEQ multiplex PCR. V and J calls and clone size are as listed in that table; D and trimming were resolved from the DNA. The sample records 85,000 to 120,000 clones, around 80% being singletons. V was pared by 2 bases and J by 7 bases, with 11 bases between. Per the germline V gene, CDR1 is MNHEY and CDR2 is SVGAGI. The CDR3 runs 13 residues. The J gene is TRBJ1-2, the V gene TRBV6-5, with D tentatively TRBD1 (5 bases). The sample comprised peripheral blood. This sequence was found in a woman aged 55-70 years with acute or convalescent COVID-19. CDR3 sequence reads: CASSYGGVGGYTF. As DNA, the CDR3 is TGTGCCAGCAGTTACGGGGGGGTCGGTGGCTACACCTTC.